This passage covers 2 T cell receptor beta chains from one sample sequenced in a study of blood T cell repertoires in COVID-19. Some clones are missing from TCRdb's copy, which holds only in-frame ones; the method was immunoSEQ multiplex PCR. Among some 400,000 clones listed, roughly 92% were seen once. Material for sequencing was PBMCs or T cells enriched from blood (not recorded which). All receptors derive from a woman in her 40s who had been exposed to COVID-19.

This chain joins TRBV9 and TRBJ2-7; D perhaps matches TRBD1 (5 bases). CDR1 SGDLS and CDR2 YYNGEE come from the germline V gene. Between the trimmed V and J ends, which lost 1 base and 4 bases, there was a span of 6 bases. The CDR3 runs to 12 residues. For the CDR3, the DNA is TGTGCCAGCAGCGTATCAGGGTACGAGCAGTACTTC. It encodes CASSVSGYEQYF.

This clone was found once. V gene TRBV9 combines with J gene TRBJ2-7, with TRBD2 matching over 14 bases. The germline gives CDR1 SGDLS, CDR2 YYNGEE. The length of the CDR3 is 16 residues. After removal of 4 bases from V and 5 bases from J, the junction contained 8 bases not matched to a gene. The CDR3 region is CASSPRLAGGRDEQYF. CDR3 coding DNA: TGTGCCAGCAGCCCGCGACTAGCGGGGGGGAGGGACGAGCAGTACTTC.